These 21 T cell receptor beta chains were sequenced from one sample in a study of T cell responses to AZD1222 COVID-19 vaccine. Sequencing was performed with immunoSEQ multiplex PCR; in TCRdb, only in-frame clones are kept and a portion is missing. The sample has roughly 100,000 clones, 88% seen once. Source: peripheral blood, taken on day 0 of AZD1222 vaccination. These receptors were collected from an adult in good health.

This chain connects TRBV19 to TRBJ2-6; maybe TRBD1 (6 bases). CDR3 length: 16 residues. Per the germline V gene, CDR1 is LNHDA and CDR2 is SQIVND (reference sequence). Trimming shortened V by 5 bases and J by 2 bases, and 13 bases separated the two germline ends. The CDR3 here is CASSFSGAAGANVLTF. The CDR3 DNA reads TGTGCCAGTAGTTTCTCAGGGGCGGCTGGGGCCAACGTCCTGACTTTC.

The chain has TRBV11-2 and TRBJ2-1, with 9 positions matching TRBD2. Germline V gene lookup returns CDR1 SGHAT and CDR2 FQNNGV. The ends lost 5 bases at V and 6 bases at J; junction bases unmatched: 8. The CDR3 runs to 15 residues. CDR3 protein: CASSPGTSYFNEQFF. The DNA of the CDR3 is TGTGCCAGCAGCCCCGGGACTAGCTATTTCAATGAGCAGTTCTTC.

This clone was picked up one time. The chain is built from TRBV5-6 and TRBJ2-7; TRBD1 or TRBD2 may be the D gene (6 bases each). Per the germline V gene, CDR1 is SGHDT and CDR2 is YYEEEE. V was clipped by 4 bases and J by 7 bases, with 15 bases between them. The length of the CDR3 is 13 residues. Here the CDR3 reads CASSAGGQREQYF. In DNA form, the CDR3 reads TGTGCCAGCAGCGCTGGGGGGCAGAGGGAGCAGTACTTC.

The chain uses TRBV9 and TRBJ1-1, with no clear D. Germline CDR1 SGDLS, CDR2 YYNGEE. Trimming cost V 1 base and J 1 base, with 5 bases left between them. The CDR3 covers 13 residues. Here the CDR3 DNA reads TGTGCCAGCAGCGTACTGGAGAACACTGAAGCTTTCTTT. It yields the protein CASSVLENTEAFF. The variable domain in full, with the rest retrieved from reference TRBV9 and TRBJ1-1, is DSGVTQTPKHLITATGQRVTLRCSPRSGDLSVYWYQQSLDQGLQFLIQYYNGEERAKGNILERFSAQQFPDLHSELNLSSLELGDSALYFCASSVLENTEAFFGQGTRLTVV.

J is TRBJ1-4 and V is TRBV28; D is perhaps TRBD1 (5 bases). There are 16 residues in the CDR3. Germline CDR1 reads MDHEN; CDR2 reads SYDVKM. V was shortened by 3 bases and J by 7 bases, with 18 bases between the two germline ends. CDR3 in DNA: TGTGCCAGCAGTTTGGGAGTCGACCTCGGGGGTGAAAAACTGTTTTTT. The encoded protein is CASSLGVDLGGEKLFF.

This clone was counted between two and nine times. The rearrangement links TRBV12-3 or TRBV12-4 to TRBJ2-7; TRBD2 is a possible D gene (5 bases). CDR3 size: 13 residues. Trimming took 5 bases from V and 3 from J, leaving 11 bases between them. The DNA for the CDR3 is TGTGCCAGCAGTCCTCTACGGGACTACGAGCAGTACTTC. The encoded protein is CASSPLRDYEQYF.

V is TRBV5-1 and J is TRBJ1-4; D might be TRBD1 (6 bases). This CDR3 comprises 15 residues. V lost 4 bases, J lost 8 bases, and 18 bases lay in between. The germline CDR1 and CDR2 sequences are SGHRS and YFSETQ. CDR3 sequence reads: CASSDTGQRAEKLFF. The CDR3 DNA sequence: TGCGCCAGCAGCGATACCGGACAGAGGGCCGAAAAACTGTTTTTT.

J is TRBJ2-7 and V is TRBV28; D is perhaps TRBD1 (6 bases). The germline V and J ends were trimmed by 4 bases and 3 bases, with 13 bases remaining between them. CDR1 MDHEN and CDR2 SYDVKM come from the germline V gene. The CDR3 runs 14 residues. CDR3 coding DNA: TGTGCCAGCAGTTCCGGGACATCCTTCTACGAGCAGTACTTC. Residues: CASSSGTSFYEQYF.

In DNA, the CDR3 is TGTGCCAGCAGTTTCGTTTCCCTAGGGAATGAGCAGTTCTTC. This translates into CASSFVSLGNEQFF. V usage is TRBV28 and J usage is TRBJ2-1; D uncertain. The CDR3 loop spans 14 amino acids. Germline CDR1 MDHEN, CDR2 SYDVKM. The V end was cut by 3 bases, the J end by 7 bases, with 13 bases between.

This sequence joins TRBV19 and TRBJ1-2; 8 nucleotides match TRBD1. This CDR3 has 15 amino acids. The germline V gene encodes CDR1 LNHDA and CDR2 SQIVND (reference sequence). V shed 4 bases and J 3 bases; nucleotides not matched to a gene: 7. CDR3 DNA: TGTGCCAGTAGTAGCCCCGGACAGGGATACTATGGCTACACCTTC. The encoded protein is CASSSPGQGYYGYTF.

The chain couples TRBV4-3 to TRBJ2-7; 10 nucleotides align to TRBD1. With 3 bases clipped from V and 7 bases from J, the junction kept 9 bases outside the gene matches. CDR1 is LGHNA and CDR2 is YSLEER in the germline V gene. The CDR3 has 15 amino acids. The CDR3 protein is CASSHYGTGALEQYF. The CDR3 DNA sequence: TGCGCCAGCAGCCATTACGGGACAGGGGCTTTGGAGCAGTACTTC.

The CDR3 coding sequence is TGTGCCAGCAGCTTCGATTCCTCCTACAATGAGCAGTTCTTC. Its protein product is CASSFDSSYNEQFF. V is TRBV7-8 and J is TRBJ2-1; D gene ambiguous. CDR3 length: 14 residues. Trimming removed 3 bases from V and 0 bases from J, with 6 bases in between. Germline values: CDR1 SGHVS, CDR2 FQNEAQ.

The rearrangement uses TRBV2 and TRBJ1-2; 7 nucleotides match TRBD1. The CDR3 length is 16 residues. Germline V gives CDR1 SNHLY, CDR2 FYNNEI. Trimming cost V 2 bases and J 0 bases; bases outside gene matches: 6. CDR3 region: CASSERTGRANYGYTF. Here the CDR3 DNA reads TGTGCCAGCAGTGAACGGACAGGACGAGCTAACTATGGCTACACCTTC.

This clone was counted between two and nine times. Relative to the germline gene, one junction end is altered; a read error may explain this. The genes are TRBV23-1 and TRBJ2-1; D unresolved. TRBV23-1 has ORF status, its function being uncertain. The CDR3 sequence is 10 residues long. The CDR3 nucleotides read TGCGCCAGCAGTCAAAGGACCCAACTCTTC. It encodes CASSQRTQLF.

The chain joins TRBV28 to TRBJ1-1; weak D call: TRBD1 (6 bases). The V gene lost 5 bases and the J gene lost 5 bases, with 18 bases spanning the gap. The CDR3 is 15 residues long. The germline V gene has CDR1 MDHEN and CDR2 SYDVKM. DNA for the CDR3: TGTGCCAGCAGTCCATCAGGGGTTTCGGGGACTGAAGCTTTCTTT. This sequence encodes CASSPSGVSGTEAFF.

With respect to this clone: The same CDR3 also results from other DNA sequences found in this sample. This chain links TRBV7-9 with TRBJ2-7; D gene uncertain. The length of the CDR3 is 11 residues. Germline V gene sequence: CDR1 SEHNR, CDR2 FQNEAQ (reference sequence). Between the trimmed V and J ends, which lost 4 bases and 4 bases, there was a span of 5 bases. CDR3 bases: TGTGCCAGCAGCTCTGAGTACGAGCAGTACTTC. Encoded protein: CASSSEYEQYF.

The genes are TRBV28 and TRBJ2-7; TRBD2 agrees at 16 bases. The CDR3 is made up of 17 amino acids. CDR1 is MDHEN and CDR2 is SYDVKM in the germline V gene. Losses at the gene ends were 5 bases for V and 5 bases for J; bases not matched to a gene: 9. DNA of the CDR3: TGTGCCAGCAGTGACGGGACTAGCGGGAGGGCAACCCACGAGCAGTACTTC. Translating it yields CASSDGTSGRATHEQYF.

The rearrangement joins TRBV10-1 to TRBJ2-7; TRBD2 agrees at 10 bases. In germline, CDR1 is WNHNN, CDR2 SYGVQD (reference sequence). V lost 6 bases, J lost 6 bases, and 14 bases stayed unmatched. The CDR3 consists of 16 residues. This chain's CDR3 is CASSLIWLAGDSEQYF. The CDR3 DNA reads TGCGCCAGCAGCCTGATCTGGCTAGCGGGAGACAGCGAGCAGTACTTC.

This clone was detected once. The chain employs TRBV5-4 and TRBJ1-3; a weak D match, TRBD1 (6 bases). Trimming pared 0 bases from V and 0 bases from J, leaving 13 bases between. The CDR3 runs 17 residues. The V gene's germline CDR1 is SGHNT and CDR2 YYREEE (reference sequence). The CDR3 DNA reads as TGTGCCAGCAGCTTGGGTGGACAGACCAGCTCTGGAAACACCATATATTTT. This translates into CASSLGGQTSSGNTIYF.

V and J are TRBV7-9 and TRBJ1-1, with 10 positions matching TRBD1. This CDR3 has 15 residues. With V trimmed by 5 bases and J by 6 bases, 9 bases remained unmatched. Germline values: CDR1 SEHNR, CDR2 FQNEAQ (reference sequence). Written as DNA, the CDR3 is TGTGCCAGCAGCAAGAGACAGGGGGCTGGTGCTGAAGCTTTCTTT. It specifies CASSKRQGAGAEAFF.

The CDR3 DNA reads TGCGCCAGCAGCCTACAGGGGGCCTTTGAGGGCGAGCAGTACTTC. Residues: CASSLQGAFEGEQYF. The chain is built from TRBV5-1 and TRBJ2-7, with TRBD1 identical over 9 bases. This CDR3 comprises 15 residues. Trimming removed 4 bases from V and 6 bases from J; junction bases left unmatched: 11. The germline V gene has CDR1 SGHRS and CDR2 YFSETQ.